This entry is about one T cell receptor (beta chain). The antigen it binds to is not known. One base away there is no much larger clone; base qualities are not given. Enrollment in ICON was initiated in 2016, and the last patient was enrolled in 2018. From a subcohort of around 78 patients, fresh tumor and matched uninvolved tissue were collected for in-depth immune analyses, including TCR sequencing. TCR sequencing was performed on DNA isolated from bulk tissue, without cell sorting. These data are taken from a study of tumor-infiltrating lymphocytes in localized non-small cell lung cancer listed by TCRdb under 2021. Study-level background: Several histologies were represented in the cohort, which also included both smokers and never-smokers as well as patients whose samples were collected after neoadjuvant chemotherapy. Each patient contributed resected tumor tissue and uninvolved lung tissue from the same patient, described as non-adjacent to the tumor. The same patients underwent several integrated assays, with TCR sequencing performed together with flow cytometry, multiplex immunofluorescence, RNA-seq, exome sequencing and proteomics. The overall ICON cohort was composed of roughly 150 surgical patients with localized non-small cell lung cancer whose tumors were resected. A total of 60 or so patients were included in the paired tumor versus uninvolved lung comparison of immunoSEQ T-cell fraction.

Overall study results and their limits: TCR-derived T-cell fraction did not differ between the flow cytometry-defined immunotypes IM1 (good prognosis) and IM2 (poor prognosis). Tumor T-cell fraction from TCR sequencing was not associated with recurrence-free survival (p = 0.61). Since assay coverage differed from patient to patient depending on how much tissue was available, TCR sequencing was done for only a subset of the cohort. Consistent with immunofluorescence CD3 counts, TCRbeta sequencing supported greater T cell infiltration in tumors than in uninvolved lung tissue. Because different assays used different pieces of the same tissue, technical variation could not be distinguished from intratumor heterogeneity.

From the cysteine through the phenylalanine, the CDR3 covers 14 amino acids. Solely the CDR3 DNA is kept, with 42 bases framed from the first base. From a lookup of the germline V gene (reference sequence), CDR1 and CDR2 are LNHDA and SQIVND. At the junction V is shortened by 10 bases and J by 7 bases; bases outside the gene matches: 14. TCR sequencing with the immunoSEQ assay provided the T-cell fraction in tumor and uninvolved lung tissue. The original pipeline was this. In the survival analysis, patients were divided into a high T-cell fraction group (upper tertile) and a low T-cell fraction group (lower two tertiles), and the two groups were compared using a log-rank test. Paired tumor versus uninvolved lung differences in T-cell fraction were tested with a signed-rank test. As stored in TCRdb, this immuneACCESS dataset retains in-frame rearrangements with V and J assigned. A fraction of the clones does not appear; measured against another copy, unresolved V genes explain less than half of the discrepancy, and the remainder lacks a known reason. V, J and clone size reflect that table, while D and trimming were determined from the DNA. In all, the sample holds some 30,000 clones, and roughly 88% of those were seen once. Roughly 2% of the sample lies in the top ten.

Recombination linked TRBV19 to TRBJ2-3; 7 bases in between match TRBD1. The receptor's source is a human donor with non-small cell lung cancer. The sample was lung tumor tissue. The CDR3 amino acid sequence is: CATTQPNRGYTQYF. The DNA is TGTGCCACTACCCAACCCAACAGGGGATATACGCAGTATTTT.